This T cell receptor beta chain was documented in a study of CD8+ T cells in alopecia areata. cDNA serving as the sequencing template came from extracted, reverse transcribed RNA. Data came from immunoSEQ multiplex PCR; TCRdb stores just in-frame clones and leaves some out. The table lists about 99,000 clones, about 60% of them singletons. Trimming left V 5 bases short and J 0 bases short, with 12 bases between. Germline V lookup: CDR1 SEHNR, CDR2 FQNEAQ (reference sequence). The CDR3 spans 15 residues. Sequencing was done on a sample of CD4+ T cells sorted from blood. The clonotype comes from a human donor in good health. The rearrangement uses TRBV7-9 and TRBJ2-3; the D gene is possibly TRBD1 (5 bases). In DNA, the CDR3 is TGTGCCAGCAGCCGTGTTGGGGCTAGCACAGATACGCAGTATTTT. This translates into CASSRVGASTDTQYF. The full variable domain, its missing parts supplied by reference TRBV7-9 and TRBJ2-3, is DTGVSQNPRHKITKRGQNVTFRCDPISEHNRLYWYRQTLGQGPEFLTYFQNEAQLEKSRLLSDRFSAERPKGSFSTLEIQRTEQGDSAMYLCASSRVGASTDTQYFGPGTRLTVL.